This T cell receptor beta chain was obtained from a study of T cells in Graves' hyperthyroidism and ophthalmopathy. As for the study in general: Prior to any treatment, at the point of initial diagnosis, peripheral blood was collected.

This clonotype was seen more than once but under ten times. No DNA is shown, since the ends of the CDR3 on it are uncertain; the CDR3 is the one TCRdb lists. Amplified regions were TCR beta CDR3 sequences from RNA transcripts. The TCR CDR3 first-round RT-PCR relied on the HTBI primer set. Via MiXCR, TCRdb re-called the multiplex PCR reads, giving one row per CDR3 protein. In the table there are around 35,000 distinct CDR3 sequences, around 53% of which are singletons. The sequenced sample consisted of blood. The sequence derives from a woman aged 40-49 years with Graves' ophthalmopathy.

CDR3 sequence: CATSSRDSAMYRCASSLGETQYF. The chain links TRBV15 to TRBJ2-5; TRBD2, the table's D call, lacks a check against the DNA. A total of 23 residues make up the CDR3, ends included. CDR1 LNHNV and CDR2 YYDKDF come from the germline V gene (reference sequence).